The 12 T cell receptor beta chains reported below all come from one sample, sequenced in a study of OX40 agonist ivuxolimab in advanced cancers. The data were produced by immunoSEQ multiplex PCR, yet TCRdb's version contains in-frame clones alone and is incomplete. This table holds 80,000 or so clones, about nine tenths found once. The material was CD4+ or CD8+ T cells sorted from blood, obtained in a trial of the OX40 agonist ivuxolimab. The receptors here all came from an adult with an advanced solid tumor such as melanoma, head and neck, liver or kidney cancer.

The gene calls are TRBV18 and TRBJ2-3; a possible D gene is TRBD2 (6 bases). The CDR3 loop spans 16 amino acids. The V gene's germline CDR1 is KGHSH and CDR2 LQKENI. Trimming stripped 3 bases from V and 7 bases from J, with 20 bases between. CDR3 region: CASSPMGEAEVHTQYF. CDR3 nucleotide sequence: TGTGCCAGCTCACCGATGGGGGAGGCAGAGGTGCATACGCAGTATTTT.

This clone was seen once. This CDR3 reads CASSQANPLQGVEQYF. Written as DNA, the CDR3 is TGCGCCAGCAGCCAAGCTAACCCGCTACAGGGTGTCGAGCAGTACTTC. V usage is TRBV4-1 and J usage is TRBJ2-7; TRBD1 might be the D (6 bases). Trimming pared 1 base from V and 6 bases from J, leaving 19 bases between. CDR3 length: 16 residues. CDR1 MGHRA and CDR2 YSYEKL come from the germline V gene.

A single count supports this clone. V is TRBV2 and J is TRBJ2-2; D possibly corresponds to TRBD2 (5 bases). CDR3 length equals 15 residues. V shed 2 bases and J shed 7 bases, with 14 bases lying between them. The germline V gene has CDR1 SNHLY and CDR2 FYNNEI. CDR3 amino acids: CASSERSGYVGELFF. DNA for the CDR3: TGTGCCAGCAGTGAACGTTCGGGGTATGTCGGGGAGCTGTTTTTT.

The chain has TRBV5-8 and TRBJ2-2, with D perhaps TRBD1 (6 bases). The germline gives CDR1 SGHTS, CDR2 YDEGEE. Deletions cut 4 bases from V and 2 bases from J, with 15 bases between. The CDR3 is 16 residues long. The CDR3 sequence: CASSTMTGLNTGELFF. DNA for the CDR3: TGTGCCAGCAGCACAATGACAGGCCTTAACACCGGGGAGCTGTTTTTT.

V gene TRBV7-3 combines with J gene TRBJ2-7; 12 nucleotides agree with TRBD2. The CDR3 runs 14 residues. After removal of 3 bases from V and 3 bases from J, the junction contained 0 bases not matched to a gene. In germline, CDR1 is SGHTA, CDR2 FQGTGA. CDR3 DNA sequence: TGTGCCAGCAGCTTGGGACTAGCGGGCTACGAGCAGTACTTC. This encodes CASSLGLAGYEQYF.

V gene TRBV6-1 combines with J gene TRBJ2-1, with TRBD2 matching over 8 bases. There are 14 residues in the CDR3. Germline V gene data show CDR1 as MNHNS and CDR2 as SASEGT. V dropped 5 bases and J dropped 6; count of bases not matched to a gene: 6. The CDR3 loop reads CASSQSGRVNEQFF. Here the CDR3 DNA reads TGTGCCAGCAGTCAGAGCGGGAGAGTCAATGAGCAGTTCTTC.

This chain joins TRBV19 and TRBJ1-3; weak D call: TRBD1 (6 bases). Germline V CDR1 and CDR2: LNHDA, SQIVND (reference sequence). V was shortened by 7 bases and J by 0 bases, with 13 bases between the two germline ends. This CDR3 has 15 amino acids. The DNA of the CDR3 is TGTGCCAGTATGCCCAGGGGCTTCTCTGGAAACACCATATATTTT. It encodes CASMPRGFSGNTIYF.

This clone came up once. The genes are TRBV29-1 and TRBJ2-1, with 10 bases aligning to TRBD2. Germline CDR1 reads SQVTM; CDR2 reads ANQGSEA. The CDR3 spans 14 residues. J was trimmed by 7 bases and V by 7 bases; bases with no gene match: 10. CDR3 protein: CSARGGSGRNEQFF. CDR3 bases: TGCAGCGCCCGCGGGGGTAGCGGGAGGAATGAGCAGTTCTTC.

The table lists this clone with a few counts. The chain combines TRBV5-1 with TRBJ2-1; 9 bases match TRBD2. The CDR3 runs 14 residues. V dropped 5 bases and J dropped 2; count of bases not matched to a gene: 2. Germline CDR1 is SGHRS and CDR2 is YFSETQ. CDR3 nucleotides: TGCGCCAGCAGGACTAGCGGCACCTACAATGAGCAGTTCTTC. This translates into CASRTSGTYNEQFF.

This sequence joins TRBV7-8 and TRBJ1-1; no clear D. V was trimmed by 2 bases and J by 1 base, leaving 8 bases between them. Germline V gene sequence: CDR1 SGHVS, CDR2 FQNEAQ. This CDR3 is built from 14 residues. CDR3 nucleotide sequence: TGTGCCAGCAGCTTATCCCCAGAGAACACTGAAGCTTTCTTT. Amino acid sequence: CASSLSPENTEAFF.

The rearrangement links TRBV7-9 to TRBJ2-2, with 11 bases identical to TRBD2. The germline gives CDR1 SEHNR, CDR2 FQNEAQ (reference sequence). This CDR3 comprises 16 residues. V shed 5 bases and J 5 bases; nucleotides not matched to a gene: 7. CDR3 residues: CASSIRLAGRTGELFF. In DNA, the CDR3 is TGTGCCAGCAGCATCCGACTAGCGGGACGAACCGGGGAGCTGTTTTTT.

The chain links TRBV23-1 to TRBJ2-7; 8 bases fit TRBD1. TRBV23-1 is classed as an ORF, of uncertain function. The CDR3 is made up of 14 amino acids. V gave up 6 bases and J gave up 1 base; unmatched junction bases: 5. The CDR3: CASRDDRGSYEQYF. CDR3 in DNA: TGCGCCAGCAGGGACGACAGGGGATCCTACGAGCAGTACTTC.